A single sample is the source of the 9 T cell receptor beta chains below, sequenced in a study of blood T cells in healthy people across ages (dated by TCRdb to the mid-2010s). To prepare the library, 5' RACE was applied. Sequencing took place on an Illumina HiSeq 2500. The second PCR ran for roughly 7 to 11 cycles and used a J-beta primer mix along with a sample-barcoded 5' primer. Clones were called with MiXCR by TCRdb after fastp trimmed the public reads at Q25, and only in-frame beta chains were retained. Duplicate CDR3 protein sequences are folded into a single record with the most common DNA and genes. This sample gives 1,500,000 or so distinct CDR3 sequences in total; approximately 60% of them show up just once. 6.5% to 8.5% of the sample rests with the top ten. The sample taken for sequencing was blood. These receptors were taken from a young man in good health.

This clonotype appeared once. This chain joins TRBV10-1 and TRBJ2-3; D perhaps matches TRBD2 (6 bases). The CDR3 is 15 amino acids. The germline V gene encodes CDR1 WNHNN and CDR2 SYGVQD (reference sequence). V gave up 2 bases and J gave up 2 bases, with 11 bases separating them. The CDR3 sequence: CASSEGAGYTDTQYF. For the CDR3, the DNA is TGCGCCAGCAGTGAGGGCGCGGGGTACACAGATACGCAGTATTTT.

The chain has TRBV12-3 or TRBV12-4 and TRBJ1-2, with TRBD1 matching 8 bases. The ends lost 7 bases at V and 4 bases at J; junction bases unmatched: 8. The CDR3 runs to 14 residues. The CDR3 DNA sequence: TGTGCCAGCATCCTGACAGGGGTTACCTATGGCTACACCTTC. It specifies CASILTGVTYGYTF.

V usage is TRBV20-1 and J usage is TRBJ2-4, with 11 bases fitting TRBD2. The last part of the DNA fits TRBJ2-7 better; the J call may be wrong. This CDR3 spans 17 amino acids. CDR1 and CDR2 from the germline V gene are DFQATT and SNEGSKA (reference sequence). CDR3 nucleotide sequence: TGCAGTGCTAGAGATTTAGTAGCGGGGGGGCCTCACCACGAGCAGTACTTC. Its protein is CSARDLVAGGPHHEQYF.

The rearrangement uses TRBV5-1 and TRBJ2-1, with TRBD1 matching 10 bases. This CDR3 has 16 residues. V gave up 0 bases and J gave up 5 bases; unmatched junction bases: 5. CDR1 and CDR2 (germline): SGHRS, YFSETQ. CDR3 DNA: TGCGCCAGCAGCTTGGCCGGGACAGGGGTCCACAATGAGCAGTTCTTC. Protein product: CASSLAGTGVHNEQFF.

This clonotype was seen a few times. The chain recombines TRBV28 with TRBJ1-2, with D unclear. Germline-derived CDR1 and CDR2 are MDHEN and SYDVKM. This CDR3 comprises 11 residues. Trimming stripped 5 bases from V and 6 bases from J, with 7 bases between. The CDR3 nucleotides read TGTGCCAGCAGTCCAGGACATGGCTACACCTTC. It encodes CASSPGHGYTF.

This clonotype has ten or more counts. The chain has TRBV29-1 and TRBJ1-2; no clear D. Deletions cut 3 bases from V and 8 bases from J, with 4 bases between. The CDR3 has 9 residues. The germline V gene encodes CDR1 SQVTM and CDR2 ANQGSEA. The CDR3 nucleotides are TGCAGCGTTGAGGGAGGCTACACCTTC. It yields the protein CSVEGGYTF.

V and J are TRBV18 and TRBJ1-6; 8 bases are shared with TRBD1. Trimming cost V 4 bases and J 7 bases; bases outside gene matches: 6. This CDR3 contains 15 residues. Germline V CDR1 and CDR2: KGHSH, LQKENI. The CDR3 DNA follows: TGTGCCAGCTCACAAGAGGGACAGGACAATTCACCCCTCCACTTT. Translating it yields CASSQEGQDNSPLHF.

CDR3 bases: TGTGCCAGCAGGGGGGACTTCACAGATACGCAGTATTTT. Protein: CASRGDFTDTQYF. V is TRBV7-2 and J is TRBJ2-3, with D possibly matching TRBD2 (6 bases). V dropped 6 bases and J dropped 2 bases, with 9 bases sitting between them. Germline CDR1 SGHTA, CDR2 FQGNSA. The CDR3 loop spans 13 amino acids.

V is TRBV6-2 or TRBV6-3 and J is TRBJ1-1; the match to TRBD1 covers 11 bases. CDR3 length equals 12 residues. Trimming at V came to 8 bases and at J to 5 bases, leaving 1 base not matched to a gene. The germline V gene has CDR1 MNHEY and CDR2 SVGEGT. In nucleotides, the CDR3 is TGTGCCAGCGGGACAGGGGGTACTGAAGCTTTCTTT. Protein sequence: CASGTGGTEAFF.